This T cell receptor (beta chain) was obtained from a study of cytomegalovirus exposure and HLA in healthy donors (dated by TCRdb to 2017 to 2019). About the study as a whole: In an earlier analysis of several hundred of the donors, approximately 260 Gb of sequence data and approximately 100 million unique TCR beta sequences from 180 million or so T cells were reported. The number of donors typed differed by locus, with 629-630 for A, B, C, DRB1 and DQB1, about 500 for DQA1, nearly 610 for DPA1, and some 450 for DPB1. The T cell repertoires of 670 or so subjects were profiled by immunosequencing and related to cytomegalovirus serostatus. Along with the roughly 700-subject first cohort, a separate validation cohort of over a hundred different subjects was used. To predict cytomegalovirus infection status, the study combined high-throughput TCR immunosequencing, statistical association of individual TCRs with disease status, and machine learning. Roughly five DR-DQ haplotypes were handled as single units for association and clustering because linkage in the cohort was strong. On average, 235,054 unique TCR beta nucleotide sequences were sequenced per donor among 398 genotyped donors of the cohort, with roughly 18% of those sequences being non-productive. The genetic ancestry cluster associated with self-reported Caucasian donors included roughly four fifths of the 350 to 500 genotyped donors. Approximately 300 gigabases of sequencing data and approximately 91 million unique TCR sequences made up an early release that covered 640 HLA-typed donors. All discovery cohort repertoires had been generated using a single sequencing platform. Both class I and class II loci were covered by HLA typing, at four-digit resolution. A later genetic analysis took genome-wide SNP genotypes for about 55% of the 666 donors and used that subset as a discovery cohort. The study aimed to test whether signatures of past pathogen exposure could be identified by cataloging public T cell receptors. Rather than using new phenotypic data, the later analysis identified candidate immune exposures from TCR beta sequences and from how often those sequences occurred across donors. An earlier analysis of 500 to 750 of the donors applied high-throughput TCR beta sequencing to assess whether each TCR beta V gene segment acted as functional or pseudogenic. Donor age, sex, ethnicity and CMV serostatus were collected together with the repertoire data. A later analysis re-analyzed previously published TCR beta repertoires from 600 to 850 donors and added high-resolution HLA genotyping to study TCR occurrence patterns. Results the study describes overall, beyond this receptor: Roughly 17 rarely observed V segments, including chromosome 9 orphons, were excluded from the earlier analysis of approximately 600 of the donors because counts were too low. Correlated functional status among segregating V segments might be attributable to linkage disequilibrium, but an unknown experimental factor could not be ruled out. An association between a missense DCLRE1C variant and V-gene and J-gene trimming of TCR beta chains was found in a later genetic analysis and replicated in an independent cohort. A total of 164 TCR beta chains were listed by the study as associated with cytomegalovirus. According to a later genetic analysis, donors in an Asian-associated ancestry cluster had fewer N-insertions in productive TCRs than the roughly 660-donor mean. In a later analysis, several top co-occurrence clusters were reported to appear linked to parvovirus B19, influenza, CMV and Epstein-Barr virus. The classifier was reported to diagnose cytomegalovirus status with high specificity and sensitivity in both the original cohort and the validation cohort. In vitro tests confirmed that a few of the cytomegalovirus-associated TCR beta chains recognize cytomegalovirus antigens. The authors suggested that the approach could potentially be extended to other disease states and immunological phenotypes. HLA typing was unavailable for some donors at each locus, so association tests used only the typed subset. In a later analysis, HLA-associated TCR beta chains showed more clonal expansion and lower generation probabilities than non-associated chains that were equally common. In an earlier analysis of roughly 500 of the donors, most TCR beta V segments appeared in productive rearrangements about 87% or about 30% of the time, broadly matching IMGT annotations. Because the 87-base-pair reads could not distinguish some IMGT-functional V segments, including TRBV6-2 and TRBV6-3, those segments were excluded. Only TCR beta chains were sequenced in this cohort, and the absence of alpha or paired-chain data limited detectable features. When HLA alleles, especially DR and DQ, strongly co-occurred, TCR associations were difficult to assign to individual alleles. A group of highly shared sequence variants was considered likely to be a technical artifact of the sequencing pipeline. For the cohort, immune exposure information was limited to CMV serostatus. In a later analysis, TCR association rates were found to vary across HLA loci, with the most associated TCRs seen for DRB1 alleles and the fewest for HLA-C alleles. Presence/absence analyses assumed roughly uniform sequencing depth across donors, an assumption that may not hold. A further reported finding was that TCR beta sequences accurately predicted the HLA-A and HLA-B alleles for most subjects in the first cohort. According to a later analysis, most CMV-associated TCR beta chains appeared to be HLA-restricted, and the HLA associations seemed to be driven largely by CMV exposure. In a later analysis, about 17,000 TCR beta sequences were associated with specific HLA alleles at a false discovery rate of 0.05. Most TCR sequences were seen in very few donors, while some public TCRs were found in many individuals.

Library generation was performed with the immunoSEQ multiplex PCR assay. The multiplex PCR relied on a mix of 60 forward primers for TCR Vbeta segments and 13 reverse primers for TCR Jbeta segments. The CDR3 region of rearranged TCR beta genes was amplified from genomic DNA with a multiplex PCR assay. On the Illumina HiSeq System, the amplified TCR beta libraries were sequenced as 87-base-pair reads. The authors processed their data as follows. A later analysis counted about 80 million unique TCR beta chains across the 500 to 850 repertoires, and roughly 11 million of these chains were shared by at least two donors. To remove PCR and sequencing errors, raw reads were error-corrected and collapsed into unique sequences using a nearest-neighbor algorithm that merged closely related sequences. Alignment of CDR3 sequences to IMGT reference sequences was used to assign V, D and J gene segments. For a sequence to be retained, at least a six-nucleotide match to both a V gene segment and a J gene segment was required. Rearrangements were classified as productive when the CDR3 lacked stop codons and remained in frame with V and J, and all other rearrangements were classified as non-productive. CDR3 was defined by IMGT convention, running from the second conserved V-encoded cysteine to the conserved J-encoded phenylalanine. In an earlier analysis of roughly 580 of the donors, sequences lacking an unambiguous match to a single V gene segment were excluded. In an earlier analysis of roughly 600 of the donors, a V segment was called functional when productive rearrangements were above 56.7%, and segregating when the standard deviation between donors exceeded 5%. A statistical classification framework was built to diagnose cytomegalovirus status from the catalog of TCR beta chain sequences. In a later analysis, V and J genes were assigned by comparing TCR nucleotide sequences against IMGT/GENE-DB human TR gene sequences. Using the TCRdist pipeline, a later analysis assigned CDR3 sequences along with most-parsimonious VDJ recombination scenarios. In a later analysis, each TCR beta chain was defined by its CDR3 amino acid sequence together with its V-gene family, and reads lacking a unique V-gene family were excluded. A later analysis removed 550 to 700 highly shared, low-generation-probability nucleotide sequences to deal with suspected cross-contamination and a sequencing artifact. A later analysis calculated a clonal expansion index for each public chain from normalized within-repertoire ranks of inferred template counts. A later analysis computed generation probabilities with a VDJ recombination model fitted to out-of-frame rearrangements, and checked the results against IGoR. In a later analysis, TCR-TCR, TCR-HLA and TCR-CMV co-occurrence was scored with hypergeometric tests, and a repertoire-size bias correction was applied to TCR pairs. False discovery rates were estimated in a later analysis by permuting HLA or CMV assignments 20 times. In a later analysis, co-occurring TCRs were grouped using DBSCAN, with TCRdist sequence similarity added in when clustering inside HLA-allele-positive subsets. Repertoires with fewer than 30,000 or more than 120,000 public chains were left out of co-occurrence clustering, as were four to six repertoires with anomalous nucleotide sharing. TCRdb carries this immuneACCESS record with in-frame sequences only. Its versions omit some clonotypes, under half of them owing to an unresolved V gene in the studies checked, with the rest unexplained. V and J calls and clone size are as listed in that table; D and trimming were resolved from the DNA. The sample records 90,000 to 120,000 clones, 65% to 80% of which are singletons. Just under 4% of the sample belongs to the ten largest clones.

The germline V gene encodes CDR1 LNHDA and CDR2 SQIVND (reference sequence). Trimming accounts for 4 bases at V and 4 bases at J, while the number of junction bases matched to no gene is 7. The CDR3 has 15 amino acids, counting the end cysteine and phenylalanine. Left in the record is the CDR3 DNA by itself, 45 bases read in frame from the first base. Points on this clone: Its specific antigen is unknown. The sample holds no much larger clone one base away, and base qualities are not on file.

The cohort consisted of 666 healthy bone marrow donors. Cohort members were all nominally healthy when sampled, although unrecorded immune exposures were likely present. The donor was CMV seropositive and was included in the group of 250 to 300 seropositive cohort members. A peripheral blood sample was provided by each donor, and peripheral blood mononuclear cells were used for TCR beta sequencing. Genomic DNA extraction from the blood cell samples was performed with the Qiagen DNeasy Blood Extraction Kit. The source of this sequence is a woman aged 45 to 65 in good health and CMV-seropositive. Input material: PBMCs. Rearrangement joined TRBV19 to TRBJ1-5, with TRBD1 matching 7 junction bases. The CDR3 in this case is CASSTTGERNQPQHF. The bases are TGTGCCAGTAGTACAACAGGGGAACGGAATCAGCCCCAGCATTTT.